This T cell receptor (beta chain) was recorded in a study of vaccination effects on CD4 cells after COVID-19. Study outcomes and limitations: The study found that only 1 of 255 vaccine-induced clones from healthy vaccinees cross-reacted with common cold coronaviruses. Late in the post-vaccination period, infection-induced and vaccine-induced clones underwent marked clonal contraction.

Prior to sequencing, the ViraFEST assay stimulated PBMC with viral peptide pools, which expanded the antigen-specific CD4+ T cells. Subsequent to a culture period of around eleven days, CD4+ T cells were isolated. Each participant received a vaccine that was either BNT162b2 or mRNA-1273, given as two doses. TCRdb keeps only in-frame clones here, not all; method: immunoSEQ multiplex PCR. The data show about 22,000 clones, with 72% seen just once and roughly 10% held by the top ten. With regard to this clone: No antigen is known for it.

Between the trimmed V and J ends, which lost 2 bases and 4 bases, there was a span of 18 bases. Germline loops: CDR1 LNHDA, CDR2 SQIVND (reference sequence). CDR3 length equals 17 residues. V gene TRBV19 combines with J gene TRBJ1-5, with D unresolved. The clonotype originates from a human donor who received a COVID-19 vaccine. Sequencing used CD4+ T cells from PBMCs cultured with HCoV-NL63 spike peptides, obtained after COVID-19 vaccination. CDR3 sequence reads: CASSIPPTGRWNQPQHF. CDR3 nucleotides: TGTGCCAGTAGTATACCCCCGACGGGAAGGTGGAATCAGCCCCAGCATTTT.